Listed below are T cell receptor beta chains from one sample, sequenced in a study of radiotherapy plus CTLA-4 blockade in lung cancer. Produced via immunoSEQ multiplex PCR; TCRdb's table is partial and in-frame only. The sample shows tens of thousands of clones, 81% of them seen only once. The source material was peripheral blood, sampled from a patient treated with radiotherapy plus ipilimumab. The receptors were sampled from a human donor with non-small cell lung cancer that progressed on radiotherapy plus ipilimumab. CDR3s include the opening cysteine and the closing phenylalanine or tryptophan. Each record gives: clone size, D gene, J gene, V gene, CDR3 DNA, CDR3 protein. A D gene is named only where the DNA matches it firmly. Part of the rows lack a size; the others show once, few, many or a class for expanded clones.

size: -; D: -; J: TRBJ1-3; V: TRBV19; DNA: TGTGCCACAAGACAGGAAATCTCTGGAAACACCATATATTTT; CDR3: CATRQEISGNTIYF
size: -; D: TRBD2; J: TRBJ2-1; V: TRBV10-3; DNA: TGTGCCATCGCAACGGGACGGAGGGGGTTGACTAGCGGGGGGGCCTTCAATGAGCAGTTCTTC; CDR3: CAIATGRRGLTSGGAFNEQFF
size: -; D: TRBD2; J: TRBJ2-3; V: TRBV9; DNA: TGTGCCAGCAGCGTAACTAGCGGGGAGGCAGATACGCAGTATTTT; CDR3: CASSVTSGEADTQYF
size: -; D: TRBD1; J: TRBJ1-2; V: TRBV14; DNA: TGTGCCAGCAGCGGGACAGGGCTCCCTTCCTATGGCTACACCTTC; CDR3: CASSGTGLPSYGYTF
size: -; D: -; J: TRBJ1-5; V: TRBV28; DNA: TGTGCCAGCAGTCGAGGACTAATATCAGAGCCCCAGCATTTT; CDR3: CASSRGLISEPQHF
size: -; D: -; J: TRBJ2-6; V: TRBV18; DNA: TGTGCCAGTTACGGGGGCTCTGGGGCCAACGTCCTGACTTTC; CDR3: CASYGGSGANVLTF
size: -; D: TRBD2; J: TRBJ2-1; V: TRBV6-4; DNA: TGTGCCAGCAGTGAACAGCGGGGGGGCAGTGAGCAGTTCTTC; CDR3: CASSEQRGGSEQFF
size: -; D: -; J: TRBJ2-7; V: TRBV5-5; DNA: TGTGCCAGCAGCTTATTTCCGGGAAGCTCCTACGAGCAGTACTTC; CDR3: CASSLFPGSSYEQYF
size: -; D: TRBD2; J: TRBJ2-3; V: TRBV18; DNA: TGTGCCAGCTCACCACAACTAGCGGGGGGTAGCACAGATACGCAGTATTTT; CDR3: CASSPQLAGGSTDTQYF
size: few; D: TRBD1; J: TRBJ1-2; V: TRBV30; DNA: TGTGCCTGGAAGGTCAGGCAGGGGGCAGAAAACTATGGCTACACCTTC; CDR3: CAWKVRQGAENYGYTF
size: -; D: -; J: TRBJ2-7; V: TRBV19; DNA: TGTGCCAGTAGTTCCTTAGGGACTCCCAAGGCCGAGCAGTACTTC; CDR3: CASSSLGTPKAEQYF
size: -; D: -; J: TRBJ2-7; V: TRBV7-3; DNA: TGTGCCAGCAGTCCAGATAGCGGTCCCTACGAGCAGTACTTC; CDR3: CASSPDSGPYEQYF
size: -; D: TRBD1; J: TRBJ1-5; V: TRBV7-9; DNA: TGTGCCAGCAGCTCGACAGGGGATTTTAGCAATCAGCCCCAGCATTTT; CDR3: CASSSTGDFSNQPQHF
size: -; D: -; J: TRBJ1-5; V: TRBV10-3; DNA: TGTGCCATCAGTGAAGGGGGTGGTCAGCCCCAGCATTTT; CDR3: CAISEGGGQPQHF
size: -; D: -; J: TRBJ1-5; V: TRBV27; DNA: TGTGCCAGCAGTCACGGACTCGCCCCCAATCAGCCCCAGCATTTT; CDR3: CASSHGLAPNQPQHF
size: few; D: -; J: TRBJ2-1; V: TRBV7-6; DNA: TGTGCCAGCAGCTTGGACTGGAATGAGCAGTTCTTC; CDR3: CASSLDWNEQFF
size: few; D: -; J: TRBJ1-3; V: TRBV9; DNA: TGTGCCAGCAGCGTAGGAGTGTTCTCTGGAAACACCATATATTTT; CDR3: CASSVGVFSGNTIYF
size: few; D: TRBD1; J: TRBJ1-6; V: TRBV6-6; DNA: TGTGCCAGCAGTTCCTCGGACAGGGATAATTCACCCCTCCACTTT; CDR3: CASSSSDRDNSPLHF